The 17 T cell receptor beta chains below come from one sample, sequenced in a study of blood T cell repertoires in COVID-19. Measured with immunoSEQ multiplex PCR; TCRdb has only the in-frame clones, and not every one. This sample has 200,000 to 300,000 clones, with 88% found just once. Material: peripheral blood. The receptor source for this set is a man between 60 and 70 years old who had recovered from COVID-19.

CDR3 residues: CASSVGLARRHTDTQYF. The CDR3 DNA sequence: TGTGCCAGCAGTGTCGGACTAGCGCGGAGGCACACAGATACGCAGTATTTT. V and J are TRBV6-1 and TRBJ2-3; 9 positions agree with TRBD2. The CDR3 loop spans 17 amino acids. The trim removed 4 bases at V and 2 bases at J, leaving 10 bases unmatched. Germline CDR1 reads MNHNS; CDR2 reads SASEGT.

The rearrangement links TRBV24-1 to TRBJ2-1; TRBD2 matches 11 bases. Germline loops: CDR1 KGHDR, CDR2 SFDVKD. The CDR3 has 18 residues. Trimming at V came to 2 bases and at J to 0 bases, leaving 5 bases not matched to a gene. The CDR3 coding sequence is TGTGCCACCAGTGATTCAATAGCGGGGGGGCTCTCCTACAATGAGCAGTTCTTC. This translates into CATSDSIAGGLSYNEQFF.

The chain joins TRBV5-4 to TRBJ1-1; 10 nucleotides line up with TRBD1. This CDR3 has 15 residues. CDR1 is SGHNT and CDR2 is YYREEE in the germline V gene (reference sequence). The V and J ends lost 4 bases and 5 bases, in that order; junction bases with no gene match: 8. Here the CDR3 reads CASSRLDRGKTEAFF. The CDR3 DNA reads TGTGCCAGCAGCCGACTGGACAGGGGGAAAACTGAAGCTTTCTTT.

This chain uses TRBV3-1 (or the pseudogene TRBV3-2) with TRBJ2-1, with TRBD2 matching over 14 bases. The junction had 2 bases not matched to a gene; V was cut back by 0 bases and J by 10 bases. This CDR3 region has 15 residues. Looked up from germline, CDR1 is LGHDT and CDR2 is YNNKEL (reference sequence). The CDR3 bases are TGTGCCAGCAGCCAAGATCGGACTAGCGGGGGGGAGCAGTTCTTC. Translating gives CASSQDRTSGGEQFF.

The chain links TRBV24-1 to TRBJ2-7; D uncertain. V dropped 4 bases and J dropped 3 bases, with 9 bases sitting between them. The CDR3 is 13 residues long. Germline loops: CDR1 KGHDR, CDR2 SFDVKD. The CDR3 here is CATSERGCYEQYF. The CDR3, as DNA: TGTGCCACCAGTGAGCGAGGATGCTACGAGCAGTACTTC.

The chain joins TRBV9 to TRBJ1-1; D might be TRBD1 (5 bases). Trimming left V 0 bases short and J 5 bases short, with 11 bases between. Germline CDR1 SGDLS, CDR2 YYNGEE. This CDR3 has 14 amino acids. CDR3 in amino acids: CASSVETGGTEAFF. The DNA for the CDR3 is TGTGCCAGCAGCGTAGAAACGGGGGGTACTGAAGCTTTCTTT.

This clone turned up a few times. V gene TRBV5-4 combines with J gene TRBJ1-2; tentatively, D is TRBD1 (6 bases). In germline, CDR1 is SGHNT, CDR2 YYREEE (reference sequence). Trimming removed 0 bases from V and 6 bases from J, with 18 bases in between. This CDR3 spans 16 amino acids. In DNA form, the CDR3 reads TGTGCCAGCAGCTTGGCCACGGCAGGGGAGCTGGATGGCTACACCTTC. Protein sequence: CASSLATAGELDGYTF.

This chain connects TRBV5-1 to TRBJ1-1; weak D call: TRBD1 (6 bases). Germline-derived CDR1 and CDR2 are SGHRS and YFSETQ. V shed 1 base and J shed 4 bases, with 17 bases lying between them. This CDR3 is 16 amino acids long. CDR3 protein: CASSLSAGVGSTEAFF. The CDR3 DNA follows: TGCGCCAGCAGCTTGTCGGCAGGGGTTGGGAGCACTGAAGCTTTCTTT.

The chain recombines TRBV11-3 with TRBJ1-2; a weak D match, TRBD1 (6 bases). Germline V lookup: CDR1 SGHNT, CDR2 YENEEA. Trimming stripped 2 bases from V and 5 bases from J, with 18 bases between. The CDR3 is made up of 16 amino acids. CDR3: CASSLRTRDISYGYTF. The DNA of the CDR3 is TGTGCCAGCAGCTTAAGGACCCGGGACATATCATATGGCTACACCTTC.

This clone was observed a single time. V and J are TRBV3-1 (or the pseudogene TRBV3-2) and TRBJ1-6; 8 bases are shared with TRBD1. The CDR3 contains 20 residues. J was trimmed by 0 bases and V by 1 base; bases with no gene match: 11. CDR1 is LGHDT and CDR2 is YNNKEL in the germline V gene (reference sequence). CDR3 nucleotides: TGTGCCAGCAGCCAAGCCGCCTTAGGGACAGGCTACTCCTATAATTCACCCCTCCACTTT. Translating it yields CASSQAALGTGYSYNSPLHF.

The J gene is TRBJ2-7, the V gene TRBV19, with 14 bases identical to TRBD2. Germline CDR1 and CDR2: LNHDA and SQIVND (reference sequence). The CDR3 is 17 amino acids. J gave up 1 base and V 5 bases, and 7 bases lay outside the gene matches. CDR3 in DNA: TGTGCCAGTAGTCCTGGGACTAGCGGGGGCATATCCTACGAGCAGTACTTC. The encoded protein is CASSPGTSGGISYEQYF.

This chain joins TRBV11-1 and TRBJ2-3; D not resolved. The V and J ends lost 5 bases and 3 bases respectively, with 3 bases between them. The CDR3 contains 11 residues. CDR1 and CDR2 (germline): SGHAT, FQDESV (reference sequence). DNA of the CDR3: TGTGCCAGCAGCCTAACAGATACGCAGTATTTT. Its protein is CASSLTDTQYF.

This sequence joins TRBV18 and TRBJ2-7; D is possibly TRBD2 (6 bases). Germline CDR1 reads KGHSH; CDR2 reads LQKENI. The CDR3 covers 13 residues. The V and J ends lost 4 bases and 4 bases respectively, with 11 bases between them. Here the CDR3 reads CASSRDLGYEQYF. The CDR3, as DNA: TGTGCCAGCTCACGGGACTTAGGTTACGAGCAGTACTTC.

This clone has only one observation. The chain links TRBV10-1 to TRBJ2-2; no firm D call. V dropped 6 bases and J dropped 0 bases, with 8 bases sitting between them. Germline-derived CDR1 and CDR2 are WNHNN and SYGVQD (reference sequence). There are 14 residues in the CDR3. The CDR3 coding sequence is TGCGCCAGCAGACAGCTCCCGAACACCGGGGAGCTGTTTTTT. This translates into CASRQLPNTGELFF.

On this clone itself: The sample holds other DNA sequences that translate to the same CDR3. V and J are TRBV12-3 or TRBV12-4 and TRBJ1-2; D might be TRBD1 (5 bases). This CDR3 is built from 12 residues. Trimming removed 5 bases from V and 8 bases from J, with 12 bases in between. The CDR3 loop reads CASSPGGYGYTF. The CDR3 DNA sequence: TGTGCCAGCAGTCCCGGGGGGTACGGCTACACCTTC.

The DNA of the CDR3 is TGTGCCAGCAGTGAACTTTCAGGGAGGGTCGAGACCCAGTACTTC. The encoded protein is CASSELSGRVETQYF. The genes are TRBV25-1 and TRBJ2-5; 7 nucleotides match TRBD2. Germline V CDR1 and CDR2: MGHDK, SYGVNS. The CDR3 loop spans 15 amino acids. With V trimmed by 2 bases and J by 5 bases, 8 bases remained unmatched.

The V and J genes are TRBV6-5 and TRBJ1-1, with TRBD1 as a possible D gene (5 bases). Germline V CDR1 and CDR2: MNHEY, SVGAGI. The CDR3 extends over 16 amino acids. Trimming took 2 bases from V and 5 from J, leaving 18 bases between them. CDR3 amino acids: CASSYITVGGRTEAFF. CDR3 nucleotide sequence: TGTGCCAGCAGTTACATCACGGTGGGGGGACGGACTGAAGCTTTCTTT.